Listed below are T cell receptor beta chains from one sample, sequenced in a study of T-cell memory formation after mild COVID-19. TCRdb independently ran MiXCR on the 5' RACE reads; one entry per CDR3 protein. Of about 140,000 distinct CDR3 sequences in the sample, around 15% were seen once. What was sequenced was PBMCs or a T cell subset sorted from them (not recorded which). The receptors were sampled from an adult woman who had mild COVID-19 (a few samples of this study predate the infection). Cell type and time point are not known. CDR3s include the opening cysteine and the closing phenylalanine or tryptophan. D genes are given only for firm matches. Expanded clones get a size class; other rows say once, few or many, or leave the size out.

abundance: few; j_gene: TRBJ1-1; v_gene: TRBV19; d_gene: .; CDR3nt: TGTGCCAGTAGCACAACAGGGATCGGTGACACTGAAGCTTTCTTT; CDR3aa: CASSTTGIGDTEAFF
abundance: .; j_gene: TRBJ2-7; v_gene: TRBV10-1; d_gene: .; CDR3nt: TGCGCCAGCACTAATCGGGGTACCCCCTACGAGCAGTACTTC; CDR3aa: CASTNRGTPYEQYF
abundance: .; j_gene: TRBJ2-2; v_gene: TRBV10-3; d_gene: .; CDR3nt: TGTGCCATCAGTGATCAGGAAAGAGGCACCGGGGAGCTGTTTTTT; CDR3aa: CAISDQERGTGELFF
abundance: few; j_gene: TRBJ2-3; v_gene: TRBV4-1; d_gene: TRBD2; CDR3nt: TGCGCCAGCAGCCAAGAGTCATTACTAGCGGGGGAGGCCACAGATACGCAGTATTTT; CDR3aa: CASSQESLLAGEATDTQYF
abundance: many; j_gene: TRBJ2-7; v_gene: TRBV4-3; d_gene: .; CDR3nt: TGCGCCAGCAGCCGAAGCTCCCACGAGCAGTACTTC; CDR3aa: CASSRSSHEQYF
abundance: few; j_gene: TRBJ2-1; v_gene: TRBV12-3/TRBV12-4; d_gene: TRBD1; CDR3nt: TGTGCCAGCAGTTTAGCCCCAGGGGGCAATGAGCAGTTCTTC; CDR3aa: CASSLAPGGNEQFF
abundance: .; j_gene: TRBJ2-3; v_gene: TRBV9; d_gene: TRBD2; CDR3nt: TGTGCCAGCAGCCCGCTAGCGGGAGAGGGGGCAGATACGCAGTATTTT; CDR3aa: CASSPLAGEGADTQYF
abundance: few; j_gene: TRBJ2-2; v_gene: TRBV7-3; d_gene: .; CDR3nt: TGTGCCAGCAGCTTAAGGTTGAACACCGGGGAGCTGTTTTTT; CDR3aa: CASSLRLNTGELFF
abundance: once; j_gene: TRBJ1-4; v_gene: TRBV4-1; d_gene: .; CDR3nt: TGCGCCAGCAGCGGGTTCGGGGGGAGAGAAAAACTGTTTTTT; CDR3aa: CASSGFGGREKLFF
abundance: .; j_gene: TRBJ2-1; v_gene: TRBV2; d_gene: .; CDR3nt: TGTGCCAGCAGTGAAGCACAGGTGTTCAACAATGAGCAGTTCTTC; CDR3aa: CASSEAQVFNNEQFF
abundance: many; j_gene: TRBJ2-6; v_gene: TRBV7-9; d_gene: TRBD1; CDR3nt: TGTGCCAGCAGTCCATGGACAGGGGGTCCCTCTGGGGCCAACGTCCTGACTTTC; CDR3aa: CASSPWTGGPSGANVLTF
abundance: few; j_gene: TRBJ2-5; v_gene: TRBV3-1; d_gene: .; CDR3nt: TGTGCCAGCAGCCAAAGACAGACGCGGGCCGTAGAGACCCAGTACTTC; CDR3aa: CASSQRQTRAVETQYF
abundance: few; j_gene: TRBJ2-3; v_gene: TRBV29-1; d_gene: TRBD2; CDR3nt: TGCAGCGTTTATTTAGCGGGAGACTTTACGCAGTATTTT; CDR3aa: CSVYLAGDFTQYF
abundance: few; j_gene: TRBJ1-1; v_gene: TRBV7-9; d_gene: .; CDR3nt: TGTGCCAGCAGCTTGGGGCCCCAGGGAAGCACTGAAGCTTTCTTT; CDR3aa: CASSLGPQGSTEAFF
abundance: few; j_gene: TRBJ2-5; v_gene: TRBV28; d_gene: TRBD2; CDR3nt: TGTGCCAGCAGTTTAGTTACTAGCGGGGGGTCAGGGACCCAGTACTTC; CDR3aa: CASSLVTSGGSGTQYF
abundance: many; j_gene: TRBJ1-2; v_gene: TRBV20-1; d_gene: .; CDR3nt: TGCAGTGCTAGAGATTTCGTGGGGAGCCGGGGCTACACCTTC; CDR3aa: CSARDFVGSRGYTF
abundance: many; j_gene: TRBJ1-2; v_gene: TRBV5-1; d_gene: TRBD1; CDR3nt: TGCGCCAGCAGCTCGGAGGGGACAGGGTATGGCTACACCTTC; CDR3aa: CASSSEGTGYGYTF